Shown below are 30 T cell receptor beta chains from a single sample sequenced in a study of blood T cell repertoires in COVID-19. TCRdb's table, derived via immunoSEQ multiplex PCR, lists solely in-frame clones and lacks some. The sample yields under 300,000 clones, 90% seen once. The sample consisted of peripheral blood. These receptors originate from a woman aged 60 to 75 with COVID-19, enrolled during active disease.

V and J are TRBV6-6 and TRBJ2-7, with D possibly TRBD2 on 5 matching bases. V lost 5 bases to trimming and J lost 2 bases, with 10 bases between them. Per germline, CDR1 MNHNY and CDR2 SVGAGI (reference sequence). The CDR3 is made up of 13 amino acids. The CDR3 nucleotides are TGTGCCAGCAGTCCCCCGGGGACCTACGAGCAGTACTTC. It is translated as CASSPPGTYEQYF.

J is TRBJ2-1 and V is TRBV10-3; 13 bases fit TRBD2. V lost 10 bases and J lost 6; bases outside the gene matches: 15. The CDR3 runs 17 residues. Germline V gene sequence: CDR1 ENHRY, CDR2 SYGVKD. The CDR3, as DNA: TGTGCCACACTACCTGATATTACTAGCGGGGGGGCCAATGAGCAGTTCTTC. Its protein product is CATLPDITSGGANEQFF.

The genes are TRBV5-1 and TRBJ2-5; D may be TRBD2 (6 bases). Germline V lookup: CDR1 SGHRS, CDR2 YFSETQ. The CDR3 loop spans 16 amino acids. The V gene lost 3 bases and the J gene lost 2 bases, with 17 bases spanning the gap. This chain's CDR3 is CASSSGLVGSQETQYF. The CDR3 nucleotides read TGCGCCAGCAGCTCGGGACTCGTCGGTTCTCAAGAGACCCAGTACTTC.

Regarding this clone: The sample contains more than one DNA sequence encoding this CDR3. The chain couples TRBV6-2 or TRBV6-3 to TRBJ1-5; 7 bases map to TRBD1. V lost 5 bases, J lost 5 bases, and 6 bases stayed unmatched. CDR1 MNHEY and CDR2 SVGEGT come from the germline V gene. CDR3 length: 14 residues. CDR3 nucleotide sequence: TGTGCCAGCAGTACCGGAGGGGGCCATCAGCCCCAGCATTTT. It is translated as CASSTGGGHQPQHF.

This clone was picked up one time. This sequence joins TRBV6-2 or TRBV6-3 and TRBJ1-5, with a weak D call TRBD1 (5 bases). The length of the CDR3 is 16 residues. Germline CDR1 reads MNHEY; CDR2 reads SVGEGT. Trimming cost V 0 bases and J 0 bases, with 9 bases left between them. The CDR3 bases are TGTGCCAGCAGTTACTCCGGGGGTTATAGCAATCAGCCCCAGCATTTT. Its translation is CASSYSGGYSNQPQHF.

The chain employs TRBV4-2 and TRBJ2-7; D is ambiguous. CDR1 LGHNA and CDR2 YNFKEQ come from the germline V gene. V was cut by 1 base and J by 2 bases, with 12 bases left in between. The CDR3 contains 15 residues. The CDR3 loop reads CASSQGVALTYEQYF. The CDR3, as DNA: TGTGCCAGCAGCCAAGGAGTTGCCTTAACCTACGAGCAGTACTTC.

The gene calls are TRBV3-1 (or the pseudogene TRBV3-2) and TRBJ2-1; D gene unclear. Trimming left V 4 bases short and J 9 bases short, with 10 bases between. The germline gives CDR1 LGHDT, CDR2 YNNKEL (reference sequence). This CDR3 has 12 residues. DNA of the CDR3: TGTGCCAGCAGCCCAACAGTGGGTGAGCAGTTCTTC. This encodes CASSPTVGEQFF.

The chain couples TRBV7-3 to TRBJ2-1; 11 nucleotides line up with TRBD1. The CDR3 is 15 amino acids. After removal of 6 bases from V and 7 bases from J, the junction contained 8 bases not matched to a gene. The V gene's germline CDR1 is SGHTA and CDR2 FQGTGA. The CDR3 here is CASSVTGTGGNEQFF. CDR3 coding DNA: TGTGCCAGCAGTGTTACCGGGACAGGGGGAAATGAGCAGTTCTTC.

The V and J genes are TRBV12-3 or TRBV12-4 and TRBJ1-2; the D gene is possibly TRBD1 (5 bases). This CDR3 has 13 residues. The germline V and J ends were trimmed by 2 bases and 8 bases, with 12 bases remaining between them. The CDR3 region has the DNA TGTGCCAGCAGTTTACCCCCCAAGGGGGGCTACACCTTC. Its protein product is CASSLPPKGGYTF.

As to this clone: This CDR3 is missing its conserved last phenylalanine or tryptophan, likely due to a read error. The rearrangement joins TRBV5-6 to TRBJ2-7; weak D call: TRBD1 (6 bases). The CDR3 consists of 13 residues. Deletions cut 4 bases from V and 2 bases from J, with 10 bases between. The V gene's germline CDR1 is SGHDT and CDR2 YYEEEE. In DNA form, the CDR3 reads TGTGCCAGCAGCCCGGGACATACCTACGAGCAGTACCTC. It specifies CASSPGHTYEQYL.

This clone was found once. The V call is TRBV18, the J call TRBJ1-4; the D is unclear. There are 13 residues in the CDR3. CDR1 KGHSH and CDR2 LQKENI come from the germline V gene. Trimming shortened V by 2 bases and J by 8 bases, and 9 bases separated the two germline ends. In DNA, the CDR3 is TGTGCCAGCTCACCAGGGAGCGAAGAAAAACTGTTTTTT. Encoded protein: CASSPGSEEKLFF.

The chain links TRBV6-2 or TRBV6-3 to TRBJ2-5, with 16 bases lining up with TRBD2. CDR1 MNHEY and CDR2 SVGEGT come from the germline V gene. Trimming removed 5 bases from V and 7 bases from J; junction bases left unmatched: 10. The CDR3 covers 17 residues. CDR3: CASSPGLAGGIAGTQYF. Written as DNA, the CDR3 is TGTGCCAGCAGTCCGGGACTAGCGGGGGGGATAGCGGGGACCCAGTACTTC.

V is TRBV30 and J is TRBJ2-7; 7 bases align to TRBD2. V was pared by 4 bases and J by 5 bases, with 8 bases of the junction left unmatched. The CDR3 runs to 13 residues. Germline V gene lookup returns CDR1 GTSNPN and CDR2 SVGIG (reference sequence). CDR3 bases: TGTGCCTGGAACGTGGGAGGGAGGGACGAGCAGTACTTC. The encoded protein is CAWNVGGRDEQYF.

The chain links TRBV29-1 to TRBJ2-7; maybe TRBD2 (5 bases). Trimming took 3 bases from V and 2 from J, leaving 11 bases between them. The CDR3 spans 13 residues. Germline CDR1 and CDR2: SQVTM and ANQGSEA. The CDR3 is CSVEGGQPYEQYF. Here the CDR3 DNA reads TGCAGCGTTGAGGGCGGGCAGCCCTACGAGCAGTACTTC.

This clone showed up just a few times. This chain links TRBV12-3 or TRBV12-4 with TRBJ1-1, with D unclear. The CDR3 consists of 13 residues. The V and J ends lost 6 bases and 3 bases respectively, with 11 bases between them. The CDR3 spells CASSLYSDTEAFF. The CDR3, as DNA: TGTGCCAGCAGCCTGTACAGTGACACTGAAGCTTTCTTT.

V gene TRBV3-1 (or the pseudogene TRBV3-2) combines with J gene TRBJ2-2; unclear D gene. The CDR3 totals 13 residues. Germline CDR1 and CDR2: LGHDT and YNNKEL (reference sequence). The V gene lost 4 bases and the J gene lost 5 bases, with 8 bases spanning the gap. This chain's CDR3 is CASSPRLTGELFF. The CDR3 coding sequence is TGTGCCAGCAGCCCCAGACTGACCGGGGAGCTGTTTTTT.

The V gene is TRBV30, the J gene TRBJ1-1; tentative D call: TRBD1 (6 bases). This CDR3 spans 13 amino acids. V lost 1 base and J 3 bases, leaving 9 bases between the germline ends. The V gene's germline CDR1 is GTSNPN and CDR2 SVGIG (reference sequence). The CDR3 protein is CAWSEGGDTEAFF. CDR3 in DNA: TGTGCCTGGAGTGAGGGGGGGGACACTGAAGCTTTCTTT.

V and J are TRBV6-5 and TRBJ2-7, with 8 bases fitting TRBD1. The CDR3 has 15 amino acids. Germline trimming cut 6 bases from V and 0 bases from J; bases unmatched to any gene: 7. CDR1 and CDR2 (germline): MNHEY, SVGAGI. The CDR3 loop is CASRAGTGASYEQYF. The CDR3 bases are TGTGCCAGCAGAGCCGGGACAGGTGCCTCCTACGAGCAGTACTTC.

This chain connects TRBV28 to TRBJ1-2, with TRBD1 matching 9 bases. Germline V gene lookup returns CDR1 MDHEN and CDR2 SYDVKM. Trimming cost V 4 bases and J 7 bases; bases outside gene matches: 7. The CDR3 is made up of 14 amino acids. CDR3 nucleotide sequence: TGTGCCAGCAGTTCCCAGTGGACAGGGGTTGGCTACACCTTC. This gives the protein CASSSQWTGVGYTF.

The rearrangement uses TRBV7-3 and TRBJ2-1; 8 nucleotides line up with TRBD2. V lost 1 base, J lost 5 bases, and 7 bases stayed unmatched. The V gene's germline CDR1 is SGHTA and CDR2 FQGTGA. The CDR3 has 16 residues. Here the CDR3 reads CASSLIAGLLHNEQFF. Written as DNA, the CDR3 is TGTGCCAGCAGCTTAATAGCGGGACTTCTTCACAATGAGCAGTTCTTC.

This sequence joins TRBV5-1 and TRBJ2-2; maybe TRBD2 (5 bases). Looked up from germline, CDR1 is SGHRS and CDR2 is YFSETQ. This CDR3 spans 15 amino acids. Trimming shortened V by 2 bases and J by 3 bases, and 11 bases separated the two germline ends. CDR3 loop: CASSLTRSYTGELFF. The DNA of the CDR3 is TGCGCCAGCAGCTTAACTAGATCGTACACCGGGGAGCTGTTTTTT.

V and J are TRBV7-2 and TRBJ2-1; D ambiguous. CDR1 is SGHTA, CDR2 FQGNSA, per germline. V was pared by 6 bases and J by 0 bases, with 6 bases between. This CDR3 is built from 13 residues. CDR3 sequence reads: CASRANSYNEQFF. The CDR3 DNA reads as TGTGCCAGCAGGGCAAACTCCTACAATGAGCAGTTCTTC.

The genes are TRBV6-2 or TRBV6-3 and TRBJ2-7; maybe TRBD2 (6 bases). CDR3 length equals 12 residues. CDR1 and CDR2 (germline): MNHEY, SVGEGT. V was clipped by 5 bases and J by 3 bases, with 8 bases between them. CDR3 nucleotides: TGTGCCAGCAGTCGACTAGTCTACGAGCAGTACTTC. Translating gives CASSRLVYEQYF.

J is TRBJ1-1 and V is TRBV19, with D possibly TRBD1 on 6 matching bases. CDR3 size: 16 residues. CDR1 is LNHDA and CDR2 is SQIVND in the germline V gene (reference sequence). Trimming removed 4 bases from V and 1 base from J, with 16 bases in between. The CDR3 spells CASSRGAETGNTEAFF. DNA of the CDR3: TGTGCCAGTAGTAGGGGTGCGGAGACAGGGAACACTGAAGCTTTCTTT.

The rearrangement uses TRBV7-2 and TRBJ1-3, with D perhaps matching TRBD1 (6 bases). Germline-derived CDR1 and CDR2 are SGHTA and FQGNSA. Trimming cost V 2 bases and J 0 bases, with 8 bases left between them. This CDR3 has 15 residues. Here the CDR3 reads CASSLRGYSGNTIYF. CDR3 nucleotides: TGTGCCAGCAGCTTAAGGGGGTACTCTGGAAACACCATATATTTT.

This clone was seen only once. The V and J genes are TRBV25-1 and TRBJ1-1; the D gene is possibly TRBD1 (5 bases). This CDR3 has 13 residues. Per germline, CDR1 MGHDK and CDR2 SYGVNS. V shed 4 bases and J shed 9 bases, with 15 bases lying between them. CDR3 in DNA: TGTGCCAGCAGTGTAGGTGAGACAGTCAAAGCTTTCTTT. It yields the protein CASSVGETVKAFF.

This chain connects TRBV4-3 to TRBJ1-6; TRBD1 matches at 9 bases. The germline gives CDR1 LGHNA, CDR2 YSLEER. V was pared by 0 bases and J by 9 bases, with 9 bases of the junction left unmatched. This CDR3 contains 17 residues. In DNA, the CDR3 is TGCGCCAGCAGCCAAGATCCCTCGGGACAGGGCCGTTCACCCCTCCACTTT. Translated, it gives CASSQDPSGQGRSPLHF.

The chain couples TRBV7-3 to TRBJ2-2; perhaps TRBD1 as D (6 bases). The CDR3 contains 16 residues. Germline assignment: CDR1 SGHTA and CDR2 FQGTGA. V was pared by 2 bases and J by 0 bases, with 10 bases between. This CDR3 is CASSLVGTTNTGELFF. The CDR3 DNA reads TGTGCCAGCAGCTTAGTTGGGACAACGAACACCGGGGAGCTGTTTTTT.

This clone was found a few times. The chain recombines TRBV5-1 with TRBJ2-7; 8 nucleotides align to TRBD1. Germline CDR1 and CDR2: SGHRS and YFSETQ. There are 14 residues in the CDR3. With V trimmed by 2 bases and J by 7 bases, 8 bases remained unmatched. This CDR3 is CASSFGTGPFEQYF. CDR3 nucleotides: TGCGCCAGCAGCTTCGGGACAGGCCCGTTTGAGCAGTACTTC.

V gene TRBV6-5 combines with J gene TRBJ1-3; the match to TRBD1 covers 8 bases. CDR1 is MNHEY, CDR2 SVGAGI, per germline. The CDR3 runs to 15 residues. Unmatched junction bases numbered 6, after V lost 6 bases and J lost 2 bases. In DNA form, the CDR3 reads TGTGCCAGCAGCAGACAGGGGCTAGCTGGAAACACCATATATTTT. Its translation is CASSRQGLAGNTIYF.